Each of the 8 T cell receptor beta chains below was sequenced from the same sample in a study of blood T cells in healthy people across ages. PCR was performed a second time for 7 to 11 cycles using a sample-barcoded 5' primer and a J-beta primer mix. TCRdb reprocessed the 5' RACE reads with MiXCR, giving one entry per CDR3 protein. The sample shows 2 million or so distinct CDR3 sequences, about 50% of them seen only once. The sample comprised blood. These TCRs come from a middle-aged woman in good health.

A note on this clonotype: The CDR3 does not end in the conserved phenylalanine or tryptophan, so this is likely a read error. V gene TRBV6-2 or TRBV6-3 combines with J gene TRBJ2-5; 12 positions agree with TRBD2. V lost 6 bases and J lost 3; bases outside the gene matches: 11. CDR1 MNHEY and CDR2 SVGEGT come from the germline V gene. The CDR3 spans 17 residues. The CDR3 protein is CASRPRLLAGGEETQYS. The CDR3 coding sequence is TGTGCCAGCAGACCAAGGCTCCTAGCGGGGGGGGAAGAGACCCAGTACTCC.

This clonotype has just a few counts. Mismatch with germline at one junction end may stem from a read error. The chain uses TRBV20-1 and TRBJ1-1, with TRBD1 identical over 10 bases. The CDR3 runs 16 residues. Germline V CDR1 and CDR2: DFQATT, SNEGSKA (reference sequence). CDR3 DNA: TGCAGTGCTCGAGAGACAGGGGGCGCAAGGAACACTGAAGCTTTCTTT. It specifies CSARETGGARNTEAFF.

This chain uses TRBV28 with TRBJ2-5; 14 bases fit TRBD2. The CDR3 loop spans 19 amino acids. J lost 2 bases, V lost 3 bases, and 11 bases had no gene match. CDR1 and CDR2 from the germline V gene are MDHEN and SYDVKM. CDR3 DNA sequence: TGTGCCAGCAGTTTGGGCCTCGGACTAGCGGGGGGAAGTCAAGAGACCCAGTACTTC. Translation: CASSLGLGLAGGSQETQYF.

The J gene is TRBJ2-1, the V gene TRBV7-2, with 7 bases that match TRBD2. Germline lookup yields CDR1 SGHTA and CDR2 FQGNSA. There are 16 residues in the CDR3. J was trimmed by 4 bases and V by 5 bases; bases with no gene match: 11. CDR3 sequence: CASSLRPGLHYNEQFF. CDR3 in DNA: TGTGCCAGCAGCCTTCGGCCGGGACTACATTACAATGAGCAGTTCTTC.

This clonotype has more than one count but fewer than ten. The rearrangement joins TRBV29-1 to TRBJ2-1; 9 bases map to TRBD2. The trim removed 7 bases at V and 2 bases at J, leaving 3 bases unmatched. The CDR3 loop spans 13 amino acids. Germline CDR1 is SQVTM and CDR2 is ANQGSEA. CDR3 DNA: TGCAGCGCCCTAGCGGGACCCTACAATGAGCAGTTCTTC. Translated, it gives CSALAGPYNEQFF.

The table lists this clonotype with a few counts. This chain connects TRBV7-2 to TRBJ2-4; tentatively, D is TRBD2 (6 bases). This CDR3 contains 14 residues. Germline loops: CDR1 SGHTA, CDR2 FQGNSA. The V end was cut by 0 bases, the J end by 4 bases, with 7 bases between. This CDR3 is CASSLASGKNIQYF. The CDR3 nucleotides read TGTGCCAGCAGCTTAGCTAGCGGAAAAAACATTCAGTACTTC.

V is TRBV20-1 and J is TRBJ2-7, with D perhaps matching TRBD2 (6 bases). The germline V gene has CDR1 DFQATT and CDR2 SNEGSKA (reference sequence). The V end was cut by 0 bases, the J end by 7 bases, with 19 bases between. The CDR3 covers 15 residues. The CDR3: CSARDGTGRRVEQYF. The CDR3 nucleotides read TGCAGTGCTAGAGATGGAACGGGGAGGAGAGTAGAGCAGTACTTC.

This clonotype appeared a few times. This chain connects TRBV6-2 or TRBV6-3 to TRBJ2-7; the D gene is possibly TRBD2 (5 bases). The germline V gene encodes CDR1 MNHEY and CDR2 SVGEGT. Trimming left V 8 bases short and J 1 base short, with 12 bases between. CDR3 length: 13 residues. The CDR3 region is CASQIALSYEQYF. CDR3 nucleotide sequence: TGTGCCAGCCAAATAGCGTTATCCTACGAGCAGTACTTC.